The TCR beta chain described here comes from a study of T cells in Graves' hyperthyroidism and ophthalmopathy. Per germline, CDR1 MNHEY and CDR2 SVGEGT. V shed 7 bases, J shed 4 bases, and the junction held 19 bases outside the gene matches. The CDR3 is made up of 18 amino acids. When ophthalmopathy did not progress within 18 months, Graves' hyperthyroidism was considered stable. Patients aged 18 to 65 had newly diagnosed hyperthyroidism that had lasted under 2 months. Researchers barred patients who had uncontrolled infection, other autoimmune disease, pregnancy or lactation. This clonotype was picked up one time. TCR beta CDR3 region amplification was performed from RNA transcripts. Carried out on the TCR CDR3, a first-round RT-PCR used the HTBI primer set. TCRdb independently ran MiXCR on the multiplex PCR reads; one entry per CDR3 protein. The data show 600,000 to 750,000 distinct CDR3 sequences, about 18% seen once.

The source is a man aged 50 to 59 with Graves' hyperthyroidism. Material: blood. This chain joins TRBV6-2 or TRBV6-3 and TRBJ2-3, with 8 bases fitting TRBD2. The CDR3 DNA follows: TGTGCCAGCAACTTGGGGGGGGGGGTAGCGGGAAAGTCAGATACGCAGTATTTT. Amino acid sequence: CASNLGGGVAGKSDTQYF.